These 5 T cell receptor beta chains were sequenced from one sample in a study of response to subunit inactivated influenza vaccine. TCRdb re-called the RT-PCR reads with MiXCR, one entry per CDR3 protein. The sample has 600,000 to 850,000 distinct CDR3 sequences; 13% to 15% are singletons. Source: PBMCs from blood, taken around two weeks before vaccination. The receptors shown here come from a man aged 45-65 years who received an inactivated influenza vaccine.

The chain employs TRBV28 and TRBJ2-2; 9 bases match TRBD2. This CDR3 comprises 17 residues. Germline V lookup: CDR1 MDHEN, CDR2 SYDVKM. The J segment lost 4 bases and the V segment lost 6 bases, leaving 12 bases of the junction unmatched. CDR3 nucleotide sequence: TGTGCCAGCAGCCACCTAGGGCGGGGGGGCCTCACCGGGGAGCTGTTTTTT. Amino acids: CASSHLGRGGLTGELFF.

The table lists this clonotype with a few counts. J is TRBJ2-4 and V is TRBV7-9, with D possibly being TRBD1 (6 bases). This CDR3 comprises 16 residues. CDR1 SEHNR and CDR2 FQNEAQ come from the germline V gene (reference sequence). V lost 2 bases, J lost 3 bases, and 14 bases lay in between. The CDR3: CASSLQGPPIKNIQYF. The CDR3 bases are TGTGCCAGCAGCTTACAGGGGCCCCCAATCAAAAACATTCAGTACTTC.

In this sample, this clonotype turned up a few times. This sequence joins TRBV4-3 and TRBJ2-2; 7 nucleotides agree with TRBD1. CDR1 and CDR2 (germline): LGHNA, YSLEER. This CDR3 is 16 amino acids long. The ends lost 2 bases at V and 7 bases at J; junction bases unmatched: 10. The CDR3 loop is CASSQMTGRFGGELFF. The CDR3 nucleotides read TGCGCCAGCAGCCAAATGACAGGGCGATTCGGCGGGGAGCTGTTTTTT.

The rearrangement uses TRBV29-1 and TRBJ2-7; D unclear. Germline values: CDR1 SQVTM, CDR2 ANQGSEA. The CDR3 spans 11 residues. V shed 6 bases and J shed 4 bases, with 10 bases lying between them. CDR3 bases: TGCAGCGTGTCGGAAGGTTACGAGCAGTACTTC. Amino acids: CSVSEGYEQYF.

The table lists this clonotype with a few counts. The genes are TRBV5-1 and TRBJ2-3; the D gene is possibly TRBD1 (5 bases). Trimming left V 4 bases short and J 0 bases short, with 15 bases between. This CDR3 is 16 amino acids long. Per the germline V gene, CDR1 is SGHRS and CDR2 is YFSETQ. The DNA for the CDR3 is TGCGCCAGCAGCCCCTCCAGGGCGACTAGCACAGATACGCAGTATTTT. Translation: CASSPSRATSTDTQYF.